What follows describes a single T cell receptor beta chain. Its matching antigen is unknown. The trim removed 1 base at V and 5 bases at J, leaving 11 bases unmatched. The CDR3 sequence is 17 residues long. This sample was taken from a study of response to subunit inactivated influenza vaccine. Overall study findings and caveats: Researchers suggested that each seasonal influenza vaccination recruits few new T cells.

MiXCR, applied by TCRdb to the RT-PCR reads, yields one record per CDR3 protein. The table shows about 150,000 distinct CDR3 sequences, with 9.5% to 12% occurring only once. Sequences were derived from CD8+ T cells sorted from PBMCs, sampled around 25 months after vaccination. V usage is TRBV12-3 or TRBV12-4 and J usage is TRBJ1-2; 9 bases match TRBD1. The receptor's source is a man in his fifties or sixties who received an inactivated influenza vaccine. CDR3 nucleotides: TGTGCCAGCAGTTTAGACCACGACAGGGGGTTTGGGTATGGCTACACCTTC. It specifies CASSLDHDRGFGYGYTF.